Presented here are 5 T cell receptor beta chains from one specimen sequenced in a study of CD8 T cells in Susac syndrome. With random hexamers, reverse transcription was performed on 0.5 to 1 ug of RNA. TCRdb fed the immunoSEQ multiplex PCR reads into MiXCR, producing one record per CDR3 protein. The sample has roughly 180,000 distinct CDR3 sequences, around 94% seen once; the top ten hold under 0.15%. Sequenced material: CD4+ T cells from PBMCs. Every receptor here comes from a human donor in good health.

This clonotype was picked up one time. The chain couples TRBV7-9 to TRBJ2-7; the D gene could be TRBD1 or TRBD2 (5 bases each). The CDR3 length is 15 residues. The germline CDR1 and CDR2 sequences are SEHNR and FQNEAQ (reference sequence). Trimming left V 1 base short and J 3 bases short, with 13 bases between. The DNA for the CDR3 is TGTGCCAGCAGCTTAGGGGACCCGGCGATCTACGAGCAGTACTTC. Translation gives CASSLGDPAIYEQYF.

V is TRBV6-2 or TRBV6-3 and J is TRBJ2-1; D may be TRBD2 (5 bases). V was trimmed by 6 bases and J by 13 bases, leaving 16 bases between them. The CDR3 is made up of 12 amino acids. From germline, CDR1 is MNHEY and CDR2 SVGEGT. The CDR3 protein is CASRGDPNPQFF. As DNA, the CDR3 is TGTGCCAGCAGGGGAGACCCGAACCCTCAGTTCTTC.

CDR3 nucleotide sequence: TGTGCCAGCAGCTTAAGCCCGGGACACCCCACAGATACGCAGTATTTT. Translation gives CASSLSPGHPTDTQYF. The chain is built from TRBV7-2 and TRBJ2-3; tentatively, D is TRBD1 (6 bases). The length of the CDR3 is 16 residues. In germline, CDR1 is SGHTA, CDR2 FQGNSA. With 2 bases removed from V and 2 bases from J, the gap between germline ends came to 14 bases.

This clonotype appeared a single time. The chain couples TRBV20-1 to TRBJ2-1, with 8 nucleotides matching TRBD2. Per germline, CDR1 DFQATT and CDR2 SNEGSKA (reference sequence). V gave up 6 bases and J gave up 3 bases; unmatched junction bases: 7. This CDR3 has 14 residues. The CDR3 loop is CSALTSAGYNEQFF. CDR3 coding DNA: TGCAGTGCCCTGACTAGCGCCGGCTACAATGAGCAGTTCTTC.

The CDR3 coding sequence is TGCAGTGCTAGAGTTGGGGCCATGAACACTGAAGCTTTCTTT. Translated: CSARVGAMNTEAFF. The chain has TRBV20-1 and TRBJ1-1, with D maybe TRBD1 (5 bases). The CDR3 loop spans 14 amino acids. The V end lost 1 base, the J end lost 0 bases, and 9 bases lay between the germline ends. Germline loops: CDR1 DFQATT, CDR2 SNEGSKA (reference sequence).